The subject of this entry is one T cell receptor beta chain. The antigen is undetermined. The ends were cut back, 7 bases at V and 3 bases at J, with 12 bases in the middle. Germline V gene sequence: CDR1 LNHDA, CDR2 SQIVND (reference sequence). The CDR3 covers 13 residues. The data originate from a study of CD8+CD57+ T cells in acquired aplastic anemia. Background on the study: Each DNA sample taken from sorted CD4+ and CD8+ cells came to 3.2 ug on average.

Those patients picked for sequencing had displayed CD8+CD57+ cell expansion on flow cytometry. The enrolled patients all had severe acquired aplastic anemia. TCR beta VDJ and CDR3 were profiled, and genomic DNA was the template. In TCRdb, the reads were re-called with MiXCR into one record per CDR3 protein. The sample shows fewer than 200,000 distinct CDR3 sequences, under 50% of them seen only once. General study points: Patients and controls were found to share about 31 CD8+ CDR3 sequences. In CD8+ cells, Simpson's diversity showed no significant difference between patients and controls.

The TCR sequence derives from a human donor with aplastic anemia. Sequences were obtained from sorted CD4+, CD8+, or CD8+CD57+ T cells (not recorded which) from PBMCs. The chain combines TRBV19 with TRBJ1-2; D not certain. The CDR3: CASISREDYGYTF. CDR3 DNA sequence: TGTGCCAGTATTAGTCGAGAAGACTATGGCTACACCTTC.